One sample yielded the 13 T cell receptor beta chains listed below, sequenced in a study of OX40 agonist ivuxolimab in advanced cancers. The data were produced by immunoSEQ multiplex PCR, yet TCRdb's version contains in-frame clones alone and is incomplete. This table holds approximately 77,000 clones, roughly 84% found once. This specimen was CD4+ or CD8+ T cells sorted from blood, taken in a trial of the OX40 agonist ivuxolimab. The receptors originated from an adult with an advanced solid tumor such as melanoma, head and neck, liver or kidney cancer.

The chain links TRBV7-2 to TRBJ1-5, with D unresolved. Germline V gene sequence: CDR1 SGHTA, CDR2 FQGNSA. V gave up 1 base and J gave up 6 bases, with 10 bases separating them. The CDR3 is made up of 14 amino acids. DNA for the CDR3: TGTGCCAGCAGCTTAGGTTGGAGGAGTCAGCCCCAGCATTTT. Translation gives CASSLGWRSQPQHF.

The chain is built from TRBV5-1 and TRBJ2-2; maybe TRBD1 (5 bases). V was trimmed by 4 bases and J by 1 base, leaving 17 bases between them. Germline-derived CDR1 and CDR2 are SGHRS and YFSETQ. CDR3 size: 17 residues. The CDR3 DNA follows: TGCGCCAGCAGCCCACTCCCGCAGGGATTGAACACCGGGGAGCTGTTTTTT. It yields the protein CASSPLPQGLNTGELFF.

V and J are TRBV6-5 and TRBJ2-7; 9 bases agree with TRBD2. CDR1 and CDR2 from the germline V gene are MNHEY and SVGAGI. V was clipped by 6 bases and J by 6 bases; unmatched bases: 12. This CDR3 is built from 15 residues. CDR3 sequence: CASSPPGSGGFEQYF. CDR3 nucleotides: TGTGCCAGCAGCCCGCCAGGAAGCGGGGGGTTCGAGCAGTACTTC.

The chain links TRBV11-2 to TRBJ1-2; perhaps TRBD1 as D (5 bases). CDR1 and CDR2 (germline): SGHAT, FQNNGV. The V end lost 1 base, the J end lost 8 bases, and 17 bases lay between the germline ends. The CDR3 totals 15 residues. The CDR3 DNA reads TGTGCCAGCAGCTTAGTGGGACCCGGGCCGAAGGGCTACACCTTC. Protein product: CASSLVGPGPKGYTF.

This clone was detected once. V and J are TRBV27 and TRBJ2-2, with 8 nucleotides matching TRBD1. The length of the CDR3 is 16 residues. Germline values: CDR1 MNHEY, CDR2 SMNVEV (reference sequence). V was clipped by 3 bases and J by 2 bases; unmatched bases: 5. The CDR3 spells CASSLVRGLNTGELFF. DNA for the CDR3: TGTGCCAGCAGTTTGGTCAGGGGGCTTAACACCGGGGAGCTGTTTTTT.

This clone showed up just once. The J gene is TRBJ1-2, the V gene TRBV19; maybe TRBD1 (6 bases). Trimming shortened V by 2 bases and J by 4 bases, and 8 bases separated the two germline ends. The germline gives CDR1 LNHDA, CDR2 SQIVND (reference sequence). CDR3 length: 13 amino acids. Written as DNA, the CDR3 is TGTGCCAGTAGTATAACAGGGCCCTATGGCTACACCTTC. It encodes CASSITGPYGYTF.

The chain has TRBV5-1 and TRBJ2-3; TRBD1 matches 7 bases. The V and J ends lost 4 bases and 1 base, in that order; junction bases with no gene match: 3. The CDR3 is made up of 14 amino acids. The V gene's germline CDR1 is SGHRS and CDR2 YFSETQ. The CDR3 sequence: CASSQGTGTDTQYF. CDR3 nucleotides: TGCGCCAGCAGCCAAGGGACAGGCACAGATACGCAGTATTTT.

The CDR3 spells CASSEGGQGRYGYTF. The CDR3 DNA follows: TGTGCCAGCAGCGAGGGGGGACAGGGGAGGTATGGCTACACCTTC. The chain couples TRBV9 to TRBJ1-2; 10 bases agree with TRBD1. Germline trimming cut 3 bases from V and 5 bases from J; bases unmatched to any gene: 7. The V gene's germline CDR1 is SGDLS and CDR2 YYNGEE. The CDR3 covers 15 residues.

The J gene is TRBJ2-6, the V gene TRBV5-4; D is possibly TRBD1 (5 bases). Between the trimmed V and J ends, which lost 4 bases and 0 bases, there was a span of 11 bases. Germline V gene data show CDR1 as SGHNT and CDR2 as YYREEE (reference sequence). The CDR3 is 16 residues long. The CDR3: CASSVDRDSGANVLTF. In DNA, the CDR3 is TGTGCCAGCAGCGTCGACAGAGACTCTGGGGCCAACGTCCTGACTTTC.

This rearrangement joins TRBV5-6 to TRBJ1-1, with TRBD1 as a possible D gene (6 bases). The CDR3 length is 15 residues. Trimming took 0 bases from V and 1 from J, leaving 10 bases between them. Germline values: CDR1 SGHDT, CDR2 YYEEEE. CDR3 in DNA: TGTGCCAGCAGCTTGGTCGGGGGCTCGAACACTGAAGCTTTCTTT. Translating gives CASSLVGGSNTEAFF. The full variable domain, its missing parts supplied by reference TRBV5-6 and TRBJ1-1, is DAGVTQSPTHLIKTRGQQVTLRCSPKSGHDTVSWYQQALGQGPQFIFQYYEEEERQRGNFPDRFSGHQFPNYSSELNVNALLLGDSALYLCASSLVGGSNTEAFFGQGTRLTVV.

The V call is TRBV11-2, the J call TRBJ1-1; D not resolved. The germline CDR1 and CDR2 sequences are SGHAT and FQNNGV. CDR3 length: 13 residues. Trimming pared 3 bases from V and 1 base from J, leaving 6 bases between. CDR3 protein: CASSFDKNTEAFF. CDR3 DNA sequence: TGTGCCAGCAGCTTTGACAAGAACACTGAAGCTTTCTTT.

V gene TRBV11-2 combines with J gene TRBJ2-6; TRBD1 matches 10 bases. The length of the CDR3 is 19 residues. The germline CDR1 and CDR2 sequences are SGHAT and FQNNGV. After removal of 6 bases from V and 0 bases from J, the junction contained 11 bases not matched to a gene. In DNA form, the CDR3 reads TGTGCCAGCAGATCCCCTTGGGGACAGGGGATCTCTGGGGCCAACGTCCTGACTTTC. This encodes CASRSPWGQGISGANVLTF. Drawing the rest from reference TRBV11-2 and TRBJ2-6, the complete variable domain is EAGVAQSPRYKIIEKRQSVAFWCNPISGHATLYWYQQILGQGPKLLIQFQNNGVVDDSQLPKDRFSAERLKGVDSTLKIQPAKLEDSAVYLCASRSPWGQGISGANVLTFGAGSRLTVL.

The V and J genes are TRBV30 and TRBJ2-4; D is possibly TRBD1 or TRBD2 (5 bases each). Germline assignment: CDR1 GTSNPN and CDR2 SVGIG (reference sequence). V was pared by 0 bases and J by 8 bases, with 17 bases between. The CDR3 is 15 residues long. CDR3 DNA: TGTGCCTGGAGTGTAGGAGGTCAGGGTAGACACATTCAGTACTTC. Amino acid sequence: CAWSVGGQGRHIQYF.